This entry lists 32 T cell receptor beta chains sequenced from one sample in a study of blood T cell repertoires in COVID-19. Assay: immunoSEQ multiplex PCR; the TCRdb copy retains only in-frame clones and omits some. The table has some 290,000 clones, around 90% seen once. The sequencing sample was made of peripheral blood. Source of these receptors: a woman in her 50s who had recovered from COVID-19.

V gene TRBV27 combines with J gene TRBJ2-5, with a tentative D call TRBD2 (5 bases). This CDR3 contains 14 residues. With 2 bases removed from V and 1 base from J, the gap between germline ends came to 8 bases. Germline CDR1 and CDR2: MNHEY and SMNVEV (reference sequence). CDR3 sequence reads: CASSLNSGQETQYF. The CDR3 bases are TGTGCCAGCAGTTTAAACAGCGGCCAAGAGACCCAGTACTTC.

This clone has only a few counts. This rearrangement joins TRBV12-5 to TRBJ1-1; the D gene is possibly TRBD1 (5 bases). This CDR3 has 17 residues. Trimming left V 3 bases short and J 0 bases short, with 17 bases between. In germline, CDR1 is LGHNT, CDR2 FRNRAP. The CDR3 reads CASGFSASARVNTEAFF. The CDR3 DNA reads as TGTGCTAGTGGTTTTTCAGCCTCGGCCAGGGTGAACACTGAAGCTTTCTTT.

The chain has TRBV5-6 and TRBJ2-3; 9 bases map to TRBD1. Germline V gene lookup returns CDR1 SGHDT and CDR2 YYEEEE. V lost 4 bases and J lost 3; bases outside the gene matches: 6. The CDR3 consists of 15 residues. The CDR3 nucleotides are TGTGCCAGCAGCCCGACAGGGGGTGCGACAGATACGCAGTATTTT. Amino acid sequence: CASSPTGGATDTQYF.

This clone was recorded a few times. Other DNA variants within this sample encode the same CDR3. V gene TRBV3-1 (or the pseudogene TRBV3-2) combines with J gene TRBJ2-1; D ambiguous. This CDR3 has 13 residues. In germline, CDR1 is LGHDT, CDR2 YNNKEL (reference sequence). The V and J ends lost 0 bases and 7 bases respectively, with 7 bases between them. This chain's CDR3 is CASSQDLRNEQFF. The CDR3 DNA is TGTGCCAGCAGCCAAGATCTGAGGAATGAGCAGTTCTTC.

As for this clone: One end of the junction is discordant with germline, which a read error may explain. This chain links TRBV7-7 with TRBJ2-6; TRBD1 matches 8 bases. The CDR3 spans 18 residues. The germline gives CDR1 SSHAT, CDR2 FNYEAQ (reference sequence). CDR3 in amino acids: CASSSTWDRPSGANVLTF. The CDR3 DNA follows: TGTGCTAGCAGCTCGACTTGGGACAGGCCCTCTGGGGCCAACGTCCTGACTTTC.

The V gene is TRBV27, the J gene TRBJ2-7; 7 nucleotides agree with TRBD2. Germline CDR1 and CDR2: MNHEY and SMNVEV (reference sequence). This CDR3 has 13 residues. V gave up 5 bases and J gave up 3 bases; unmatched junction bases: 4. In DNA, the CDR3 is TGTGCCAGCAGTCCTCGGACTAGCTACGAGCAGTACTTC. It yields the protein CASSPRTSYEQYF.

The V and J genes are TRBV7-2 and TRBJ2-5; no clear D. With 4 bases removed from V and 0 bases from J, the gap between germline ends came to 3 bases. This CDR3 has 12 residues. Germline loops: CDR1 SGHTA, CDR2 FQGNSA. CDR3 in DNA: TGTGCCAGCAGCTCATACCAAGAGACCCAGTACTTC. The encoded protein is CASSSYQETQYF. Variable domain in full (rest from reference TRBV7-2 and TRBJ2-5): GAGVSQSPSNKVTEKGKDVELRCDPISGHTALYWYRQSLGQGLEFLIYFQGNSAPDKSGLPSDRFSAERTGGSVSTLTIQRTQQEDSAVYLCASSSYQETQYFGPGTRLLVL.

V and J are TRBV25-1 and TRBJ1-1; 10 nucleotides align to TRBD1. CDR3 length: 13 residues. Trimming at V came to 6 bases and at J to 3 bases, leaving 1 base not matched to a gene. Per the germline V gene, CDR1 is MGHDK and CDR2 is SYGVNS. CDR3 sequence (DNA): TGTGCCAGCAGAGGACAGGGGGACACTGAAGCTTTCTTT. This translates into CASRGQGDTEAFF.

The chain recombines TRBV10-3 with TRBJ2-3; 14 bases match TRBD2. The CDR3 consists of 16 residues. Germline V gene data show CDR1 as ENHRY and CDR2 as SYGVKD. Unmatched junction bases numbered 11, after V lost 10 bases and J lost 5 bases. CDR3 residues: CATSGTSGSGRDTQYF. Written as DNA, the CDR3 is TGTGCCACCTCCGGGACTAGCGGGAGCGGACGAGATACGCAGTATTTT.

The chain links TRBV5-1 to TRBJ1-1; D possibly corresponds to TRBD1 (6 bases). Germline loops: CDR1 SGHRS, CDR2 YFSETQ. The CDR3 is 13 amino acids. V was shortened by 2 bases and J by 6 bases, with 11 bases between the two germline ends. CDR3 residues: CASSLNRESEAFF. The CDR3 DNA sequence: TGCGCCAGCAGCTTAAACAGGGAGTCTGAAGCTTTCTTT.

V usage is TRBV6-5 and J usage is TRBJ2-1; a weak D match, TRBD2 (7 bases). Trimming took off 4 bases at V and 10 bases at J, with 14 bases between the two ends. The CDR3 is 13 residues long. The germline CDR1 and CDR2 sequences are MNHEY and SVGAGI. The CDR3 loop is CASSLTGRGEQFF. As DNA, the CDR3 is TGTGCCAGCAGTTTAACAGGGCGGGGGGAGCAGTTCTTC.

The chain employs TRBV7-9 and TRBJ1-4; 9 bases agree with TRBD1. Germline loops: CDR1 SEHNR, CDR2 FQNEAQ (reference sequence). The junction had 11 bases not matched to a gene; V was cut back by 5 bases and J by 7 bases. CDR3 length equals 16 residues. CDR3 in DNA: TGTGCCAGCAGCCCCCGAGGGGGACAGGGAGGTGAAAAACTGTTTTTT. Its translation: CASSPRGGQGGEKLFF.

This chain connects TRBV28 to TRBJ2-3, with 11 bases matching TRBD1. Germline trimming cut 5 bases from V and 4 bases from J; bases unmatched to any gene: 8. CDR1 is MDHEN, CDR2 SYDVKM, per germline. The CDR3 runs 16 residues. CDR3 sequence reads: CASSPLRTGGADTQYF. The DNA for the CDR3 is TGTGCCAGCAGTCCGTTGAGGACAGGGGGCGCAGATACGCAGTATTTT.

The CDR3 region has the DNA TGTGCCAGCAGCCGCGCGCCGGCGGGAGGGCCCACCGGGGAGCTGTTTTTT. It translates to CASSRAPAGGPTGELFF. The chain has TRBV4-2 and TRBJ2-2, with 9 bases identical to TRBD2. Germline trimming cut 4 bases from V and 4 bases from J; bases unmatched to any gene: 10. The length of the CDR3 is 17 residues. Germline CDR1 and CDR2: LGHNA and YNFKEQ.

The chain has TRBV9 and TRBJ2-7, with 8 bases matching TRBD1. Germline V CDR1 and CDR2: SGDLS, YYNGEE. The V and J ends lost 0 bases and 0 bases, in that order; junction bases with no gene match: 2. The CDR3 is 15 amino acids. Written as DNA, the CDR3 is TGTGCCAGCAGCGTAGCAGGGGGCGGCTCCTACGAGCAGTACTTC. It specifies CASSVAGGGSYEQYF.

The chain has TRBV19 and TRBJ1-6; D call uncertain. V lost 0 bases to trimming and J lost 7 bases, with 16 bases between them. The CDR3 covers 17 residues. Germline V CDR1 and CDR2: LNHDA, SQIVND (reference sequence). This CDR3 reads CASSIERRVLPNSPLHF. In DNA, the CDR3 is TGTGCCAGTAGTATAGAGCGGCGGGTCTTGCCGAATTCACCCCTCCACTTT. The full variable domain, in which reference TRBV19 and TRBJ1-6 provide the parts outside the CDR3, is DGGITQSPKYLFRKEGQNVTLSCEQNLNHDAMYWYRQDPGQGLRLIYYSQIVNDFQKGDIAEGYSVSREKKESFPLTVTSAQKNPTAFYLCASSIERRVLPNSPLHFGNGTRLTVT.

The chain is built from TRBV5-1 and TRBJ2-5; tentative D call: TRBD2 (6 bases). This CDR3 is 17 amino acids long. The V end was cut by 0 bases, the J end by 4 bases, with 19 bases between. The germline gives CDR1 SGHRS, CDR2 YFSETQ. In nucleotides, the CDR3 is TGCGCCAGCAGCTTGGGAGACCGTTTTGGGGAGGTAGAGACCCAGTACTTC. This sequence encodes CASSLGDRFGEVETQYF.

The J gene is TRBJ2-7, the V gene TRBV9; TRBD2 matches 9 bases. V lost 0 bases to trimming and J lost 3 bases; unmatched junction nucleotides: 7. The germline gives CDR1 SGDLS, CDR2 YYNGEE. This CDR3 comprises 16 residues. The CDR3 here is CASSVDPSGEYYEQYF. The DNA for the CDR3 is TGTGCCAGCAGCGTAGACCCTAGCGGGGAGTACTACGAGCAGTACTTC.

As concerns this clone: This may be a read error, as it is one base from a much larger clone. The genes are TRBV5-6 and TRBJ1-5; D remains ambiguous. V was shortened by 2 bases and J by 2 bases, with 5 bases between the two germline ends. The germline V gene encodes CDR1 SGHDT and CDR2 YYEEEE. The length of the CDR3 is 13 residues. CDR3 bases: TGTGCCAGCAGCTTTCAGGGCAATCAGCCCCAGCATTTT. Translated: CASSFQGNQPQHF.

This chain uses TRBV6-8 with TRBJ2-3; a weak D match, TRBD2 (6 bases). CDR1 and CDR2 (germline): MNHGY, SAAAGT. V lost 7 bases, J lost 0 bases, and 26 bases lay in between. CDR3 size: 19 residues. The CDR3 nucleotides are TGTGCCAGCATTCAAGGGACTTCATCCTTCCCCCCGAGCACAGATACGCAGTATTTT. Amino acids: CASIQGTSSFPPSTDTQYF.

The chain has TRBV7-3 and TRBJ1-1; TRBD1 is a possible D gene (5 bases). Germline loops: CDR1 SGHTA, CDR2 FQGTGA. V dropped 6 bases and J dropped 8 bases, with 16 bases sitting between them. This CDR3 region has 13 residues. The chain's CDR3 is CASSNNQGSEAFF. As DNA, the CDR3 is TGTGCCAGCAGTAACAACCAGGGTTCCGAAGCTTTCTTT.

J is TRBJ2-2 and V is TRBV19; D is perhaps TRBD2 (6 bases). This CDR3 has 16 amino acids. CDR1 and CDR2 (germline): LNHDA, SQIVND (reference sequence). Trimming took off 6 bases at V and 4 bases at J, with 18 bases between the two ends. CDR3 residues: CASSTPSGVGTGELFF. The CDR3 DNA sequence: TGTGCCAGTAGCACTCCTTCGGGGGTGGGCACCGGGGAGCTGTTTTTT.

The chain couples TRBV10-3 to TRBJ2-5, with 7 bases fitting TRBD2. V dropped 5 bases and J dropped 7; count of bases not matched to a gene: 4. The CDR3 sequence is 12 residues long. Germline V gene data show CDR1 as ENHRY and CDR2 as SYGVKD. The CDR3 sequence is CAISSSGGTQYF. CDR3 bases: TGTGCCATCAGTTCATCGGGGGGGACCCAGTACTTC.

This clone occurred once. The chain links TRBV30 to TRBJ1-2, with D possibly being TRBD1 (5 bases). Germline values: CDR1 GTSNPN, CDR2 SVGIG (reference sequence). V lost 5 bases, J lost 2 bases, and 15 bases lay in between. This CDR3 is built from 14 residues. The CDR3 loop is CAWGPGGGNYGYTF. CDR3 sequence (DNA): TGTGCCTGGGGTCCTGGGGGAGGAAACTATGGCTACACCTTC.

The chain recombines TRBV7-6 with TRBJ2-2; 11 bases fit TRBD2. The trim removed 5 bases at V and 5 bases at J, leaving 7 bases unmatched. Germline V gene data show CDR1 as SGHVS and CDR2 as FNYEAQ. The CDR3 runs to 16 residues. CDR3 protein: CASSLGLAETTGELFF. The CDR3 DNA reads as TGTGCCAGCAGCCTGGGACTAGCGGAAACAACCGGGGAGCTGTTTTTT.

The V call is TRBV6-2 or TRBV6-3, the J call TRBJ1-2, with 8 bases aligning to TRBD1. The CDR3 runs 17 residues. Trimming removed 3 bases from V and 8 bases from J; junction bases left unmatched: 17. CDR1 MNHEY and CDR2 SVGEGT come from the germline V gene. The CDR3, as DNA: TGTGCCAGCAGTTATCTCCGGACAGGGACGTTCAAGGGAGGCTACACCTTC. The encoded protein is CASSYLRTGTFKGGYTF.

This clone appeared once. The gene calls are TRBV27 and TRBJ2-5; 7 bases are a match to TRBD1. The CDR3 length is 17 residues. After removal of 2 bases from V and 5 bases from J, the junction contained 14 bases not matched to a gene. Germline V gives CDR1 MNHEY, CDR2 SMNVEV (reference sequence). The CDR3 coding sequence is TGTGCCAGCAGTTTAAGATTCTCGGACAGGCGAAGGGAGACCCAGTACTTC. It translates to CASSLRFSDRRRETQYF.

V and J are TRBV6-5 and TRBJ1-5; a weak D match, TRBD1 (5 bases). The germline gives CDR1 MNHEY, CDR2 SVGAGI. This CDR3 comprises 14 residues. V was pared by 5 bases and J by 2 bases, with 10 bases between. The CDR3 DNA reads TGTGCCAGCAGTCCAGGGTATGGCAATCAGCCCCAGCATTTT. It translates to CASSPGYGNQPQHF.

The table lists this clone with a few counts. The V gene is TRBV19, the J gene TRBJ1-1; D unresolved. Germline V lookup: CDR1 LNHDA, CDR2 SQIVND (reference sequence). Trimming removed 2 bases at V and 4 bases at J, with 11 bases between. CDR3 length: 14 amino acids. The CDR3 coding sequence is TGTGCCAGTAGTATACCGGGTTGGAGCACTGAAGCTTTCTTT. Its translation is CASSIPGWSTEAFF.

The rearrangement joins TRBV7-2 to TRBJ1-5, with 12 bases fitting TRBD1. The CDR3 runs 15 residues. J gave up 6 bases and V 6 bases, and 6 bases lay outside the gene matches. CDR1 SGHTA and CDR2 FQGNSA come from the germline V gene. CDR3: CASRGQGALGQPQHF. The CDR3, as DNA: TGTGCCAGCAGGGGACAGGGGGCTTTAGGTCAGCCCCAGCATTTT.

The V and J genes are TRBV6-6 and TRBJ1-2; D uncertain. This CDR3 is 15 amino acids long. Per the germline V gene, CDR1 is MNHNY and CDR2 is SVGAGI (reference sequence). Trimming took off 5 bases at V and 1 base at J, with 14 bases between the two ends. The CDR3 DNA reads TGTGCCAGCAGTACGGGCCGACTATTTAACTATGGCTACACCTTC. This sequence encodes CASSTGRLFNYGYTF.

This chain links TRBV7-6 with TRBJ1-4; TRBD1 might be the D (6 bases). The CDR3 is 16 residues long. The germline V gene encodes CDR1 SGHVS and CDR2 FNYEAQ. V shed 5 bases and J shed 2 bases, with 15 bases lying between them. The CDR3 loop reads CASSPFEQGTNEKLFF. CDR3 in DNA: TGTGCCAGCAGCCCATTTGAGCAGGGGACTAATGAAAAACTGTTTTTT.